Following are 10 T cell receptor beta chains from one sample sequenced in a study of blood T cells in healthy people across ages. With a J-beta primer mix and a sample-barcoded 5' primer, a second PCR ran 7 to 11 cycles. In TCRdb, the 5' RACE reads were re-called with MiXCR into one record per CDR3 protein. Seen here are just over 1 million distinct CDR3 sequences, over 35% observed once, and the top ten hold approximately 20%. Sequencing input: blood. All receptors derive from an older woman in good health.

This clonotype was seen only a few times. The CDR3 region is CSFGTDTQYF. DNA for the CDR3: TGCAGCTTCGGCACAGATACGCAGTATTTT. V and J are TRBV29-1 and TRBJ2-3; D gene uncertain. Trimming left V 8 bases short and J 1 base short, with 4 bases between. Germline CDR1 and CDR2: SQVTM and ANQGSEA. The length of the CDR3 is 10 residues.

V usage is TRBV14 and J usage is TRBJ2-6; weak D call: TRBD2 (6 bases). CDR1 is SGHDN and CDR2 is FVKESK in the germline V gene. V lost 2 bases and J 1 base, leaving 9 bases between the germline ends. This CDR3 region has 16 residues. CDR3 loop: CASSQLAGSGANVLTF. The CDR3 coding sequence is TGTGCCAGCAGCCAACTTGCGGGGTCTGGGGCCAACGTCCTGACTTTC.

This clonotype occurred once. A much larger clonotype is one base distant, so this may be a read error. This chain's CDR3 is CGAATGSKGYTF. The CDR3, as DNA: TGCGGCGCTGCGACAGGGAGTAAAGGCTACACCTTC. The chain recombines TRBV29-1 with TRBJ1-2, with 7 bases fitting TRBD1. Germline V CDR1 and CDR2: SQVTM, ANQGSEA. The CDR3 extends over 12 amino acids.

The gene calls are TRBV13 and TRBJ2-1, with 7 bases identical to TRBD2. Germline V gene sequence: CDR1 PRHDT, CDR2 FYEKMQ (reference sequence). V gave up 3 bases and J gave up 5 bases; unmatched junction bases: 10. This CDR3 contains 16 residues. The chain's CDR3 is CASSFLAAALNNEQFF. The DNA for the CDR3 is TGTGCCAGCAGCTTTCTAGCGGCGGCCTTAAACAATGAGCAGTTCTTC.

The chain joins TRBV4-2 to TRBJ2-1; 14 nucleotides line up with TRBD2. The junction had 10 bases not matched to a gene; V was cut back by 4 bases and J by 8 bases. This CDR3 is built from 17 residues. The germline gives CDR1 LGHNA, CDR2 YNFKEQ. The CDR3 region has the DNA TGTGCCAGCAGCCGCACCCCCGGGACTAGCGGGAGCTATGAGCAGTTCTTC. It encodes CASSRTPGTSGSYEQFF.

V gene TRBV28 combines with J gene TRBJ1-2; D is undetermined. V was shortened by 5 bases and J by 0 bases, with 16 bases between the two germline ends. The CDR3 totals 16 residues. The germline gives CDR1 MDHEN, CDR2 SYDVKM. This CDR3 is CASSPSGRLANYGYTF. The CDR3, as DNA: TGTGCCAGCAGTCCCTCCGGACGGTTAGCTAACTATGGCTACACCTTC.

J is TRBJ2-3 and V is TRBV4-1; the D is unclear. V was shortened by 1 base and J by 4 bases, with 6 bases between the two germline ends. The CDR3 covers 13 residues. CDR1 and CDR2 (germline): MGHRA, YSYEKL. CDR3 in DNA: TGCGCCAGCAGCCAAGTAGGTGCAGATACGCAGTATTTT. This encodes CASSQVGADTQYF.

This clonotype was counted a few times. V usage is TRBV6-2 or TRBV6-3 and J usage is TRBJ2-3; 10 nucleotides agree with TRBD2. V shed 5 bases and J 4 bases; nucleotides not matched to a gene: 6. The germline V gene has CDR1 MNHEY and CDR2 SVGEGT. The length of the CDR3 is 15 residues. CDR3 amino acids: CASSRKAGGSDTQYF. CDR3 bases: TGTGCCAGCAGTCGAAAAGCGGGAGGGTCAGATACGCAGTATTTT.

The gene calls are TRBV20-1 and TRBJ1-5; the D is unclear. CDR1 is DFQATT, CDR2 SNEGSKA, per germline (reference sequence). The CDR3 extends over 12 amino acids. Trimming left V 6 bases short and J 4 bases short, with 10 bases between. CDR3 region: CSAATGNQPQHF. CDR3 sequence (DNA): TGCAGTGCCGCTACGGGGAATCAGCCCCAGCATTTT.

This CDR3 reads CASSYSTGSMNTEAFF. The CDR3 bases are TGTGCCAGCAGTTACTCGACAGGGAGTATGAACACTGAAGCTTTCTTT. V usage is TRBV6-5 and J usage is TRBJ1-1; 7 bases are shared with TRBD1. Trimming at V came to 0 bases and at J to 0 bases, leaving 4 bases not matched to a gene. The CDR3 extends over 16 amino acids. Germline assignment: CDR1 MNHEY and CDR2 SVGAGI.